This section outlines one T cell receptor (beta chain) sequence together with its context. In the original processing: After removing out-of-frame reads, over 2 million distinct TCRbeta sequences remained. TCRdb's table, derived via immunoSEQ multiplex PCR, lists solely in-frame clones and lacks some. For V, J and clone size, that table is used; D and trimming come from the DNA. The sample carries some 45,000 clones, 70% to 75% recorded once. Single viable CD3+CD4+CD8-CD45RO+ cells were sorted as the memory CD4+ T cells. The sample comes from a study of memory CD4+ T cells and cytomegalovirus serostatus. About the research overall: Of the healthy Belgian adults, several were CMV seropositive and around 22 seronegative.

The CDR3 is 16 residues long. V shed 2 bases and J 4 bases; nucleotides not matched to a gene: 7. The V gene's germline CDR1 is MNHNS and CDR2 SASEGT. This receptor was obtained from an adult in good health and CMV-seropositive. The V and J genes are TRBV6-1 and TRBJ2-3; 9 bases map to TRBD2. Specimen: memory CD4+ T cells from blood. The CDR3 bases are TGTGCCAGCAGTGAATCTCCCCAGCGGGGGGCAGATACGCAGTATTTT. This codes for CASSESPQRGADTQYF.